The 28 T cell receptor beta chains below all came from one sample that was sequenced in a study of prognosis after radiotherapy for stage I lung cancer. TCR beta CDR3 amplification from genomic DNA was performed by two-round multiplex PCR. First-round PCR, the initial amplification, used primers specific to each TRBV and TRBJ gene. One entry per CDR3 protein results from TCRdb running MiXCR on the multiplex PCR reads. Of 45,000 to 60,000 distinct CDR3 sequences in the sample, 30% to 35% are singletons; the top ten hold approximately 8.3%. The specimen was PBMCs, collected before or after stereotactic body radiation therapy (not recorded which). Source of these receptors: a donor at least 50 years old with non-small cell lung cancer.

The chain employs TRBV24-1 and TRBJ1-2, with unresolved D. The V gene lost 3 bases and the J gene lost 3 bases, with 13 bases spanning the gap. The CDR3 totals 15 residues. The germline gives CDR1 KGHDR, CDR2 SFDVKD. This CDR3 is CATSDPGEGDYGYTF. The CDR3 nucleotides are TGTGCCACCAGTGATCCGGGCGAAGGCGACTATGGCTACACCTTC.

This rearrangement joins TRBV20-1 to TRBJ2-1, with D possibly being TRBD2 (6 bases). The length of the CDR3 is 15 residues. Per the germline V gene, CDR1 is DFQATT and CDR2 is SNEGSKA (reference sequence). Trimming took off 6 bases at V and 1 base at J, with 16 bases between the two ends. The CDR3 coding sequence is TGCAGTGCCCCAACTCGGGAGACTTCCTACAATGAGCAGTTCTTC. Translation gives CSAPTRETSYNEQFF.

This clonotype was recorded at least ten times. The chain combines TRBV12-3 or TRBV12-4 with TRBJ1-2; tentative D call: TRBD1 (5 bases). The CDR3 is 14 amino acids. Trimming shortened V by 4 bases and J by 8 bases, and 17 bases separated the two germline ends. The CDR3 coding sequence is TGTGCCAGCAGTTCGGGCCCGGGACGGGAGGGCTACACCTTC. Protein product: CASSSGPGREGYTF.

This clonotype was seen ten or more times. The CDR3 sequence: CASSFQGRNTEAFF. As DNA, the CDR3 is TGTGCCAGCAGCTTCCAGGGCAGGAACACTGAAGCTTTCTTT. The V and J genes are TRBV13 and TRBJ1-1; tentative D call: TRBD1 (5 bases). Germline CDR1 and CDR2: PRHDT and FYEKMQ (reference sequence). CDR3 length equals 14 residues. V was cut by 3 bases and J by 1 base, with 9 bases left in between.

This clonotype was detected many times. The chain's CDR3 is CASHPTAGRGYTF. CDR3 nucleotide sequence: TGTGCCAGCCATCCAACGGCAGGCCGTGGCTACACCTTC. V gene TRBV6-1 combines with J gene TRBJ1-2; D is ambiguous. In germline, CDR1 is MNHNS, CDR2 SASEGT. Trimming shortened V by 8 bases and J by 7 bases, and 17 bases separated the two germline ends. The CDR3 is made up of 13 amino acids.

The J gene is TRBJ2-7, the V gene TRBV5-1, with 9 bases matching TRBD2. V shed 4 bases, J shed 11 bases, and the junction held 16 bases outside the gene matches. Germline values: CDR1 SGHRS, CDR2 YFSETQ. The CDR3 has 15 residues. DNA for the CDR3: TGCGCCAGCAGCCGAAGCGGGAGGAATCTCTATGAGAAGTACTTC. Protein: CASSRSGRNLYEKYF.

This clonotype was recorded at least ten times. The chain has TRBV27 and TRBJ2-5; D is possibly TRBD1 or TRBD2 (5 bases each). Between the trimmed V and J ends, which lost 6 bases and 3 bases, there was a span of 11 bases. The CDR3 is 13 residues long. Germline V gives CDR1 MNHEY, CDR2 SMNVEV (reference sequence). The CDR3 coding sequence is TGTGCCAGCAGCCGGGGCCGAGAAGAGACCCAGTACTTC. This encodes CASSRGREETQYF.

This clonotype was seen repeatedly, ten times or more. The V call is TRBV28, the J call TRBJ2-7, with TRBD1 matching 7 bases. V shed 4 bases and J 2 bases; nucleotides not matched to a gene: 2. The germline V gene has CDR1 MDHEN and CDR2 SYDVKM. This CDR3 is built from 13 residues. The CDR3 sequence: CASSSDRPYEQYF. The DNA of the CDR3 is TGTGCCAGCAGTTCGGACAGGCCCTACGAGCAGTACTTC. The full variable domain, in which reference TRBV28 and TRBJ2-7 provide the parts outside the CDR3, is DVKVTQSSRYLVKRTGEKVFLECVQDMDHENMFWYRQDPGLGLRLIYFSYDVKMKEKGDIPEGYSVSREKKERFSLILESASTNQTSMYLCASSSDRPYEQYFGPGTRLTVT.

This clonotype was observed many times. The CDR3 is CASEAGSTDTQYF. DNA of the CDR3: TGTGCCAGTGAAGCGGGATCCACAGATACGCAGTATTTT. This rearrangement joins TRBV6-2 or TRBV6-3 to TRBJ2-3; 7 nucleotides align to TRBD2. CDR3 length: 13 residues. V lost 9 bases and J lost 2; bases outside the gene matches: 5. The germline CDR1 and CDR2 sequences are MNHEY and SVGEGT.

Remarks on this clonotype: Given a much more abundant clone one base away, this may be a read error. The missing conserved phenylalanine or tryptophan at the end of this CDR3 makes a read error likely. The CDR3 nucleotides are TGTGCCAGCAGTCTAGCGGGAGGGCCCGGGACCCAGTACGTC. It yields the protein CASSLAGGPGTQYV. The gene calls are TRBV12-3 or TRBV12-4 and TRBJ2-5; 12 nucleotides match TRBD2. The CDR3 is 14 residues long.

The V and J genes are TRBV18 and TRBJ1-1; D is perhaps TRBD1 (5 bases). This CDR3 has 14 residues. Trimming stripped 6 bases from V and 5 bases from J, with 16 bases between. Germline lookup yields CDR1 KGHSH and CDR2 LQKENI. CDR3 amino acids: CASSTQTAKTEAFF. The CDR3 region has the DNA TGTGCCAGCTCGACCCAGACAGCAAAAACTGAAGCTTTCTTT.

This clonotype has at least ten counts. The chain uses TRBV6-1 and TRBJ2-7; weak D call: TRBD1 (6 bases). The V gene lost 2 bases and the J gene lost 3 bases, with 11 bases spanning the gap. Germline CDR1 is MNHNS and CDR2 is SASEGT. The CDR3 consists of 14 residues. The CDR3 region is CASSEPGASYEQYF. DNA for the CDR3: TGTGCCAGCAGTGAACCAGGGGCGAGCTACGAGCAGTACTTC.

This clonotype has ten or more counts. This chain links TRBV9 with TRBJ2-1, with D possibly TRBD1 on 7 matching bases. Trimming pared 0 bases from V and 5 bases from J, leaving 9 bases between. The V gene's germline CDR1 is SGDLS and CDR2 YYNGEE. This CDR3 region has 14 residues. The CDR3 DNA sequence: TGTGCCAGCAGCGTAGCAGGGGGGAACAATGAGCAGTTCTTC. It is translated as CASSVAGGNNEQFF. The whole variable domain, remainder taken from reference TRBV9 and TRBJ2-1, is DSGVTQTPKHLITATGQRVTLRCSPRSGDLSVYWYQQSLDQGLQFLIQYYNGEERAKGNILERFSAQQFPDLHSELNLSSLELGDSALYFCASSVAGGNNEQFFGPGTRLTVL.

This clonotype was detected many times. At one end the junction does not follow the germline gene, possibly because of a read error. The chain joins TRBV6-2 or TRBV6-3 to TRBJ2-2, with unresolved D. This CDR3 spans 13 amino acids. The V gene's germline CDR1 is MNHEY and CDR2 SVGEGT. The CDR3 DNA is TGTGCCAGCAATTACCGGTACACCGGGGAGCTGTTTTTT. Translating it yields CASNYRYTGELFF.

Remarks on this clonotype: A read error may explain this, as a much larger clone is one base away. A read error is likely, as this CDR3 ends without the conserved phenylalanine or tryptophan. The limits of the CDR3 on the DNA are not certain, so only TCRdb's listed CDR3 is given. The chain recombines TRBV7-2 with TRBJ1-4. CDR1 SGHTA and CDR2 FQGNSA come from the germline V gene. The CDR3 is 13 amino acids long, termini counted. CDR3 in amino acids: CASSLEGGRAPIL.

This clonotype was seen many times. The J gene is TRBJ2-1, the V gene TRBV2; tentative D call: TRBD1 (5 bases). The CDR3 consists of 13 residues. The V end was cut by 6 bases, the J end by 14 bases, with 20 bases between. CDR1 and CDR2 (germline): SNHLY, FYNNEI. The DNA for the CDR3 is TGTGCCAGCAGAGGGGCTAGTAAGCTAGAAAAGTTCTTC. It codes for CASRGASKLEKFF.

This clonotype was seen repeatedly, ten times or more. The rearrangement uses TRBV27 and TRBJ1-5; 8 bases line up with TRBD1. The ends lost 5 bases at V and 2 bases at J; junction bases unmatched: 14. The CDR3 loop spans 18 amino acids. Germline assignment: CDR1 MNHEY and CDR2 SMNVEV (reference sequence). CDR3 nucleotides: TGTGCCAGCAGTCAAAGGGTCCAGGGGGCATTGGGCAATCAGCCCCAGCATTTT. Translating it yields CASSQRVQGALGNQPQHF.

There are a few counts of this clonotype. A much larger clone lies a single base off, so this may be a read error. The V gene is TRBV20-1, the J gene TRBJ2-5, with D maybe TRBD1 (5 bases). The germline V gene encodes CDR1 DFQATT and CDR2 SNEGSKA (reference sequence). CDR3 length: 13 amino acids. The CDR3 DNA reads as TGCAGTGCTAGATGGGGTTGGGGCCAGACCAAGTACTTC. It yields the protein CSARWGWGQTKYF.

A word on this clonotype: A read error may explain this, as a much larger clone is one base away. CDR3 sequence (DNA): TGTGCCAGCAACTTCAGGAGAATTCGTGCAACTAATGAAAAACTGTTTTTT. Protein product: CASNFRRIRATNEKLFF. The V call is TRBV9, the J call TRBJ1-4; D is ambiguous. Germline V gene data show CDR1 as SGDLS and CDR2 as YYNGEE. The CDR3 is made up of 17 amino acids. Trimming stripped 6 bases from V and 0 bases from J, with 18 bases between.

This clonotype was seen repeatedly, ten times or more. The chain employs TRBV4-2 and TRBJ2-7; TRBD1 matches 9 bases. Trimming removed 5 bases from V and 6 bases from J; junction bases left unmatched: 8. This CDR3 has 14 amino acids. Germline CDR1 is LGHNA and CDR2 is YNFKEQ. The CDR3 loop is CASSGQGFYSEQYF. CDR3 sequence (DNA): TGTGCCAGCAGCGGACAGGGGTTTTACAGCGAGCAGTACTTC.

The table lists this clonotype with many counts. V gene TRBV6-5 combines with J gene TRBJ2-5; TRBD1 is a possible D gene (5 bases). The CDR3 contains 15 residues. The germline V gene encodes CDR1 MNHEY and CDR2 SVGAGI. V gave up 4 bases and J gave up 2 bases, with 14 bases separating them. CDR3 protein: CASSSLTDAQETQYF. In nucleotides, the CDR3 is TGTGCCAGCAGTTCCCTGACAGACGCGCAAGAGACCCAGTACTTC.

With regard to this clonotype: A read error may be the cause here, since a much bigger clone is one base away. The chain joins TRBV6-1 to TRBJ2-7; perhaps TRBD1 as D (6 bases). CDR1 and CDR2 from the germline V gene are MNHNS and SASEGT. The V end lost 5 bases, the J end lost 0 bases, and 11 bases lay between the germline ends. The CDR3 totals 14 residues. Here the CDR3 reads CASSNGQCSYEQYF. The CDR3 DNA reads as TGTGCCAGCAGTAACGGACAGTGCTCCTACGAGCAGTACTTC.

Concerning this clonotype itself: Given a much more abundant clone one base away, this may be a read error. The rearrangement joins TRBV20-1 to TRBJ2-5, with TRBD1 matching over 8 bases. This CDR3 comprises 15 residues. Germline V gives CDR1 DFQATT, CDR2 SNEGSKA (reference sequence). This chain's CDR3 is CRAGGTGVSIGNQYF. Written as DNA, the CDR3 is TGCAGGGCCGGCGGGACAGGAGTATCTATAGGGAACCAGTACTTC.

This clonotype was observed many times. The J gene is TRBJ1-3, the V gene TRBV28, with D uncertain. Germline lookup yields CDR1 MDHEN and CDR2 SYDVKM. Trimming left V 5 bases short and J 4 bases short, with 6 bases between. This CDR3 is 12 amino acids long. CDR3 sequence reads: CASSTPGNTIYF. In DNA, the CDR3 is TGTGCCAGCAGTACGCCGGGAAACACCATATATTTT.

This clonotype was counted ten times or more. The V and J genes are TRBV7-3 and TRBJ2-2; D possibly corresponds to TRBD1 (5 bases). There are 15 residues in the CDR3. V lost 1 base and J 6 bases, leaving 12 bases between the germline ends. Germline V gene sequence: CDR1 SGHTA, CDR2 FQGTGA. CDR3 residues: CASSLIAGNAGELFF. Written as DNA, the CDR3 is TGTGCCAGCAGCTTAATAGCAGGGAATGCCGGGGAGCTGTTTTTT.

In its sample, this clonotype was seen many times. The V call is TRBV6-1, the J call TRBJ2-1, with D unclear. Germline V gene data show CDR1 as MNHNS and CDR2 as SASEGT. Between the trimmed V and J ends, which lost 2 bases and 10 bases, there was a span of 6 bases. The CDR3 is 11 amino acids. CDR3 sequence: CASSELAEQFF. As DNA, the CDR3 is TGTGCCAGCAGTGAACTCGCAGAGCAGTTCTTC.

The chain links TRBV28 to TRBJ2-7; 9 bases are a match to TRBD2. J was trimmed by 6 bases and V by 5 bases; bases with no gene match: 11. CDR1 and CDR2 (germline): MDHEN, SYDVKM. This CDR3 has 15 residues. CDR3 sequence (DNA): TGTGCCAGCAGTGTCGGGTCTAGCGGGATTGGCGAGCAGTACTTC. Translating it yields CASSVGSSGIGEQYF.

This clonotype is a singleton in its sample. At one end, the junction sequence differs from germline, possibly due to a read error. V gene TRBV6-2 or TRBV6-3 combines with J gene TRBJ2-3; 11 nucleotides align to TRBD2. The CDR3 runs 14 residues. Germline V gives CDR1 MNHEY, CDR2 SVGEGT. CDR3 residues: CASKPSGRTDTQYF. The CDR3 DNA sequence: TGTGCCAGCAAGCCTAGCGGGAGGACAGATACTCAGTATTTT.